This TCR beta chain derives from a study of shared clonotypes between healthy human individuals. Study at large: Aged between 18 and 49, the donors were a couple of women and a few men.

A word on this clone: The antigen remains undetermined.

General study points: Clonotypes shared by all four sorted-subset donors had higher generation probabilities than non-shared clonotypes.

Deep-level assay runs were performed. Method: immunoSEQ multiplex PCR; TCRdb's copy keeps in-frame clones and lacks some. The sample has about 2.3 million clones, under 95% seen once. Sample: naive CD4+ T cells from PBMCs. As to subset: CD45RA+ positively selected. The clonotype comes from a young man in good health. Some clones in this sample may be carry-over from other donors' samples.

The CDR3 reads CASILLARDGSYNEQFF. The CDR3 DNA follows: TGTGCCAGCATTCTATTGGCGCGGGATGGGTCTTACAATGAGCAGTTCTTC. The rearrangement joins TRBV28 to TRBJ2-1; maybe TRBD2 (6 bases). Germline assignment: CDR1 MDHEN and CDR2 SYDVKM. V was clipped by 7 bases and J by 4 bases, with 23 bases between them. The CDR3 has 17 amino acids.